This section outlines one T cell receptor beta chain sequence together with its context. Antigen: not known. The sample is drawn from a study of cytomegalovirus exposure and HLA in healthy donors. Whole-study context: The study's early data release held about 85 million unique TCRs from HLA-typed donors. Study conclusions and caveats: Most sequenced TCRs were rare (though some public TCRs occurred in many donors). Later, an analysis showed that TCR beta chains associated with HLA were more clonally expanded than others that were equally common.

The CDR3 runs 16 residues. In germline, CDR1 is SGHDT, CDR2 YYEEEE. V trimming: 3 bases; J trimming: 0 bases; junction bases outside the gene matches: 5. Primers for the PCR totalled 60 Vbeta and 13 Jbeta. TCRdb's copy holds only in-frame clones and misses some; the assay was immunoSEQ multiplex PCR. Of approximately 90,000 clones listed, roughly 80% are singletons. The chain employs TRBV5-6 and TRBJ1-5, with 8 bases fitting TRBD1. The receptor's source is a boy aged 5-17 years in good health and CMV-seronegative. What was sequenced was PBMCs. The CDR3 loop reads CASSSGTGGSNQPQHF. DNA for the CDR3: TGTGCCAGCAGCTCCGGTACAGGGGGTAGCAATCAGCCCCAGCATTTT.